This TCR beta chain originates from a study of blood T cell repertoires in COVID-19. Profiled with immunoSEQ multiplex PCR; TCRdb holds only in-frame clones, not every one. The sample includes 250,000 or so clones, approximately 86% seen only once; the top ten take approximately 2.4%. This TCR derives from a woman between 18 and 30 years old who had recovered from COVID-19. The sample taken for sequencing was PBMCs or T cells enriched from blood (not recorded which).

This chain's CDR3 is CASSSGRGEVFTEAFF. In DNA form, the CDR3 reads TGTGCCAGCAGTTCCGGCCGGGGGGAAGTTTTCACTGAAGCTTTCTTT. The chain combines TRBV27 with TRBJ1-1, with D possibly being TRBD1 (5 bases). CDR1 MNHEY and CDR2 SMNVEV come from the germline V gene (reference sequence). The CDR3 is made up of 16 amino acids. The ends were cut back, 4 bases at V and 4 bases at J, with 19 bases in the middle.